These T cell receptor beta chains were read from a single sample in a study of identical twins. One entry per CDR3 protein, called by TCRdb with MiXCR from the 5' RACE reads. The table includes 250,000 to 300,000 distinct CDR3 sequences, roughly 10% detected once. In addition, the sample was reused for a study of yellow fever vaccine responses in identical twins.

Sequencing was performed on CD8+ T cells sorted from blood. Receptors originate from a young woman in good health. CDR3s leave out the opening cysteine and the closing phenylalanine or tryptophan. The order of the fields is CDR3 length, clone size, V gene, CDR3 protein. Clone size is stated in some rows and not others, as once, few, many or a class when expanded.

15 . TRBV6-1 ASSAGQGAVGTGELF
15 few TRBV9 ASSVDHNRANYNEQF
12 . TRBV28 ASSSSDSNQPQH
12 . TRBV24-1 ATSDFVAGDEQF
11 . TRBV5-1 ASSLDGPYGYT
14 . TRBV4-2 ASSQDDFAGGSEQF
12 few TRBV19 ASSWRPSSYEQY
10 many TRBV24-1 ATEGPSYEQY
12 few TRBV12-3/TRBV12-4 ASSLSPGGVTQY
12 few TRBV30 AWKVVGQTYEQY
13 . TRBV5-5 ASSISGLNSYEQY
14 few TRBV7-8 ASSPPSATVTDTQY
11 many TRBV11-2 ASSWTGEETQY
16 . TRBV3-1 ASSQLPPGTGTQETQY
12 . TRBV10-1 ASIGLSGVDEQY
13 . TRBV7-3 ASSPTGRDPYGYT
12 many TRBV12-3/TRBV12-4 ASSFTGDTDTQY
15 many TRBV12-3/TRBV12-4 ASSLIWRGTSNSPLH
13 many TRBV29-1 SVKEKDRDTGELF
12 . TRBV27 ASRLTGGTDTQY
11 few TRBV5-1 ASSWGAAYEQY
11 many TRBV29-1 SVERAGAYGYT
11 . TRBV29-1 SVDSWSGETQY
14 many TRBV7-2 ASSIYDRVAQETQY
16 . TRBV20-1 SARDIRTGTYGANVLT
16 few TRBV5-1 ASSLEEGKTLAKNIQY
12 . TRBV4-1 ASSLNRGNEKLF
12 . TRBV29-1 SETTRGQGRLEF
13 many TRBV13 ASSLGGLMSDTQY
15 . TRBV7-9 ASSLGPGLADYNEQF